The T cell receptor (beta chain) under discussion was sequenced for a study of T cells in tumors after PD-1 blockade. Study background: Excluded were patients with checkpoint blockade, immunosuppressants, or radiotherapy or other anti-cancer therapy within 4 weeks. Each patient got pembrolizumab 200 mg every 3 weeks or cemiplimab 350 mg every 2 weeks. Blood samples averaged around 120,000 templates (range about 22,000-280,000) and fewer than 40,000 unique clonotypes. Daily vismodegib 150 mg continued in a subset of anti-PD-1-treated patients.

CDR1 and CDR2 (germline): SQVTM, ANQGSEA. The ends were cut back, 3 bases at V and 4 bases at J, with 9 bases in the middle. CDR3 length: 13 amino acids. The repertoire was sequenced with immunoSEQ multiplex PCR; TCRdb's copy has only in-frame clones and lacks some. The table includes fewer than 50,000 clones, approximately 84% detected once. The rearrangement uses TRBV29-1 and TRBJ2-2; D might be TRBD1 (5 bases). The clonotype comes from a human donor with basal cell carcinoma. Sequencing used PBMCs, obtained before anti-PD-1 treatment. CDR3 sequence (DNA): TGCAGCGTTGACATCGACAGCACCGGGGAGCTGTTTTTT. This gives the protein CSVDIDSTGELFF.